The next 26 T cell receptor beta chains were all read from a single sample in a study of cytotoxic CD8 clonotypes in ibrutinib-treated CLL. Sequencing used immunoSEQ multiplex PCR; TCRdb keeps in-frame clones, though not all of them. Of roughly 330,000 clones listed, around 66% are singletons. This sample comprised PBMCs, obtained after 36 months of ibrutinib treatment. The receptor set was obtained from a human donor with chronic lymphocytic leukemia.

V usage is TRBV5-1 and J usage is TRBJ2-2; D is ambiguous. Deletions cut 6 bases from V and 1 base from J, with 13 bases between. Per germline, CDR1 SGHRS and CDR2 YFSETQ. The CDR3 loop spans 15 amino acids. The CDR3 reads CASTINRQNTGELFF. Here the CDR3 DNA reads TGCGCCAGCACAATCAACAGACAGAACACCGGGGAGCTGTTTTTT.

The gene calls are TRBV5-1 and TRBJ2-5, with D perhaps matching TRBD2 (5 bases). CDR3 size: 14 residues. The V gene's germline CDR1 is SGHRS and CDR2 YFSETQ. Deletions cut 0 bases from V and 4 bases from J, with 10 bases between. The CDR3: CASSLGLSGETQYF. Here the CDR3 DNA reads TGCGCCAGCAGCTTGGGCCTAAGCGGAGAGACCCAGTACTTC.

The chain couples TRBV6-6 to TRBJ2-7, with 9 bases matching TRBD2. This CDR3 has 15 amino acids. CDR1 is MNHNY and CDR2 is SVGAGI in the germline V gene (reference sequence). The J segment lost 1 base and the V segment lost 0 bases, leaving 1 base of the junction unmatched. For the CDR3, the DNA is TGTGCCAGCAGTTACTCTAGCGGGGGATCCTACGAGCAGTACTTC. As protein: CASSYSSGGSYEQYF.

CDR3 in DNA: TGCAGCGTTGAAGTTTGGCCAGGGGAGTTCTTC. Encoded protein: CSVEVWPGEFF. The V call is TRBV29-1, the J call TRBJ2-1; D is possibly TRBD1 (6 bases). V was shortened by 1 base and J by 14 bases, with 12 bases between the two germline ends. Germline V gives CDR1 SQVTM, CDR2 ANQGSEA. There are 11 residues in the CDR3.

In this sample, this clone turned up a few times. This chain joins TRBV9 and TRBJ2-1; D perhaps matches TRBD1 (5 bases). Trimming removed 4 bases from V and 7 bases from J, with 15 bases in between. Germline CDR1 is SGDLS and CDR2 is YYNGEE. This CDR3 is built from 14 residues. The DNA for the CDR3 is TGTGCCAGCAGCTTAGGGGCAGGGATGAATGAGCAGTTCTTC. Amino acids: CASSLGAGMNEQFF.

The rearrangement links TRBV6-1 to TRBJ2-7; D perhaps matches TRBD1 (6 bases). Germline V gives CDR1 MNHNS, CDR2 SASEGT. CDR3 length: 15 amino acids. V was cut by 2 bases and J by 1 base, with 12 bases left in between. CDR3 coding DNA: TGTGCCAGCAGTGAATATACTACAGGGTCCTACGAGCAGTACTTC. This gives the protein CASSEYTTGSYEQYF.

The CDR3 sequence is CASSLGRGTYGYTF. In DNA form, the CDR3 reads TGCGCCAGCAGCTTGGGGCGGGGGACCTATGGCTACACCTTC. The chain couples TRBV5-1 to TRBJ1-2, with D possibly TRBD1 on 5 matching bases. V was clipped by 0 bases and J by 4 bases, with 10 bases between them. Germline loops: CDR1 SGHRS, CDR2 YFSETQ. This CDR3 region has 14 residues.

J is TRBJ2-7 and V is TRBV27; D is unresolved. V dropped 3 bases and J dropped 0 bases, with 12 bases sitting between them. This CDR3 contains 15 residues. CDR1 and CDR2 (germline): MNHEY, SMNVEV (reference sequence). The CDR3 is CASSFRQFHSYEQYF. CDR3 bases: TGTGCCAGCAGTTTTCGTCAATTTCACTCCTACGAGCAGTACTTC.

A few counts support this clone. This chain connects TRBV9 to TRBJ2-7; 12 nucleotides line up with TRBD2. The CDR3 contains 14 residues. V was pared by 4 bases and J by 6 bases, with 5 bases of the junction left unmatched. Germline V gene lookup returns CDR1 SGDLS and CDR2 YYNGEE. The CDR3 region is CASSPSGGAFEQYF. In nucleotides, the CDR3 is TGTGCCAGCAGCCCTAGCGGGGGGGCCTTCGAGCAGTACTTC. The whole variable domain, filled in from reference TRBV9 and TRBJ2-7, reads DSGVTQTPKHLITATGQRVTLRCSPRSGDLSVYWYQQSLDQGLQFLIQYYNGEERAKGNILERFSAQQFPDLHSELNLSSLELGDSALYFCASSPSGGAFEQYFGPGTRLTVT.

This clone was detected only once. This rearrangement joins TRBV7-6 to TRBJ2-7; TRBD1 agrees at 11 bases. In germline, CDR1 is SGHVS, CDR2 FNYEAQ. The CDR3 contains 15 residues. The V and J ends lost 1 base and 3 bases, in that order; junction bases with no gene match: 2. The CDR3 protein is CASSLGGTGGYEQYF. The CDR3 nucleotides read TGTGCCAGCAGCTTAGGTGGGACAGGGGGCTACGAGCAGTACTTC.

V and J are TRBV6-5 and TRBJ2-7, with TRBD1 matching over 9 bases. V shed 6 bases and J 3 bases; nucleotides not matched to a gene: 9. In germline, CDR1 is MNHEY, CDR2 SVGAGI. This CDR3 comprises 15 residues. The CDR3 loop is CASRTWGDRVYEQYF. The CDR3 DNA reads TGTGCCAGCAGGACCTGGGGGGACAGGGTCTACGAGCAGTACTTC.

This sequence joins TRBV5-1 and TRBJ2-7; D remains unclear. V lost 0 bases, J lost 4 bases, and 11 bases lay in between. Per the germline V gene, CDR1 is SGHRS and CDR2 is YFSETQ. This CDR3 region has 14 residues. Written as DNA, the CDR3 is TGCGCCAGCAGCTTGGCGTCGGGCATATACGAGCAGTACTTC. Translation gives CASSLASGIYEQYF.

The chain joins TRBV19 to TRBJ1-1, with 7 bases aligning to TRBD1. V lost 3 bases and J lost 5; bases outside the gene matches: 3. There are 13 residues in the CDR3. The germline gives CDR1 LNHDA, CDR2 SQIVND (reference sequence). CDR3 sequence: CASSIDRVTEAFF. CDR3 in DNA: TGTGCCAGTAGTATCGACAGGGTAACTGAAGCTTTCTTT. Drawing the rest from reference TRBV19 and TRBJ1-1, the complete variable domain is DGGITQSPKYLFRKEGQNVTLSCEQNLNHDAMYWYRQDPGQGLRLIYYSQIVNDFQKGDIAEGYSVSREKKESFPLTVTSAQKNPTAFYLCASSIDRVTEAFFGQGTRLTVV.

The table lists this clone with a few counts. The chain is built from TRBV2 and TRBJ1-6, with D uncertain. V was trimmed by 3 bases and J by 3 bases, leaving 3 bases between them. The CDR3 has 13 residues. Germline lookup yields CDR1 SNHLY and CDR2 FYNNEI. DNA of the CDR3: TGTGCCAGCAGTGATGTCTATAATTCACCCCTCCACTTT. It translates to CASSDVYNSPLHF. The whole variable domain, filled in from reference TRBV2 and TRBJ1-6, reads EPEVTQTPSHQVTQMGQEVILRCVPISNHLYFYWYRQILGQKVEFLVSFYNNEISEKSEIFDDQFSVERPDGSNFTLKIRSTKLEDSAMYFCASSDVYNSPLHFGNGTRLTVT.

The V call is TRBV5-5, the J call TRBJ2-7, with 7 bases lining up with TRBD1. V shed 1 base, J shed 6 bases, and the junction held 19 bases outside the gene matches. Per the germline V gene, CDR1 is SGHKS and CDR2 is YYEKEE (reference sequence). This CDR3 has 18 amino acids. The DNA of the CDR3 is TGTGCCAGCAGCTTGACGCCCGTGACAGGGATTCTTAATAGCGAGCAGTACTTC. This codes for CASSLTPVTGILNSEQYF.

This rearrangement joins TRBV6-5 to TRBJ2-7, with D possibly TRBD1 on 6 matching bases. The CDR3 is 15 residues long. CDR1 and CDR2 (germline): MNHEY, SVGAGI. With 6 bases removed from V and 4 bases from J, the gap between germline ends came to 19 bases. The CDR3 nucleotides read TGTGCCAGCAGCAAAGACGGGCCGAGGGGGTACGAGCAGTACTTC. It yields the protein CASSKDGPRGYEQYF.

This rearrangement joins TRBV7-8 to TRBJ2-2; perhaps D is TRBD1 or TRBD2 (5 bases each). The CDR3 consists of 16 residues. CDR1 and CDR2 from the germline V gene are SGHVS and FQNEAQ. V was shortened by 3 bases and J by 6 bases, with 17 bases between the two germline ends. In nucleotides, the CDR3 is TGTGCCAGCAGCTTGTCTGCTGGGGGTCACGCCGGGGAGCTGTTTTTT. It codes for CASSLSAGGHAGELFF.

V gene TRBV20-1 combines with J gene TRBJ2-7; 10 bases align to TRBD2. With 6 bases clipped from V and 6 bases from J, the junction kept 2 bases outside the gene matches. Germline-derived CDR1 and CDR2 are DFQATT and SNEGSKA (reference sequence). The CDR3 is 11 residues long. CDR3 sequence: CSAWTSGEQYF. DNA for the CDR3: TGCAGTGCCTGGACTAGCGGCGAGCAGTACTTC.

The chain uses TRBV29-1 and TRBJ2-1; 16 positions agree with TRBD2. Germline lookup yields CDR1 SQVTM and CDR2 ANQGSEA. CDR3 size: 17 residues. The V segment lost 5 bases and the J segment 1 base; nucleotides outside the gene matches: 5. CDR3 DNA sequence: TGCAGCGTTTTGGGACTAGCGGGAGGGATTTCCTACAATGAGCAGTTCTTC. Its translation: CSVLGLAGGISYNEQFF.

This clone was detected only once. The chain joins TRBV5-1 to TRBJ2-3; D remains unclear. This CDR3 spans 14 amino acids. Germline lookup yields CDR1 SGHRS and CDR2 YFSETQ. Trimming cost V 4 bases and J 0 bases, with 9 bases left between them. In DNA form, the CDR3 reads TGCGCCAGCAGCCCCCTACTAAGCACAGATACGCAGTATTTT. It yields the protein CASSPLLSTDTQYF.

This clone was counted a few times. The chain has TRBV6-6 and TRBJ1-6; tentatively, D is TRBD1 (5 bases). The germline V gene has CDR1 MNHNY and CDR2 SVGAGI (reference sequence). The V end was cut by 5 bases, the J end by 7 bases, with 12 bases between. CDR3 length: 14 amino acids. The CDR3 DNA follows: TGTGCCAGCAGTCCCTCGGGGCCAAATTCACCCCTCCACTTT. Translation: CASSPSGPNSPLHF.

The gene calls are TRBV7-8 and TRBJ1-2; D is perhaps TRBD1 (5 bases). The CDR3 consists of 13 residues. Germline V gene sequence: CDR1 SGHVS, CDR2 FQNEAQ. Trimming stripped 4 bases from V and 6 bases from J, with 12 bases between. This CDR3 reads CASSYSGVDGYTF. In nucleotides, the CDR3 is TGTGCCAGCAGCTATTCGGGGGTCGATGGCTACACCTTC. Filled out from reference TRBV7-8 and TRBJ1-2, the complete variable domain reads GAGVSQSPRYKVAKRGQDVALRCDPISGHVSLFWYQQALGQGPEFLTYFQNEAQLDKSGLPSDRFFAERPEGSVSTLKIQRTQQEDSAVYLCASSYSGVDGYTFGSGTRLTVV.

The gene calls are TRBV7-9 and TRBJ1-1; D is unresolved. Trimming removed 5 bases from V and 1 base from J, with 8 bases in between. The CDR3 length is 13 residues. In germline, CDR1 is SEHNR, CDR2 FQNEAQ (reference sequence). CDR3 in amino acids: CASSRDRNTEAFF. CDR3 coding DNA: TGTGCCAGCAGCCGAGACCGGAACACTGAAGCTTTCTTT. The full variable domain, rest sourced from reference TRBV7-9 and TRBJ1-1, is DTGVSQNPRHKITKRGQNVTFRCDPISEHNRLYWYRQTLGQGPEFLTYFQNEAQLEKSRLLSDRFSAERPKGSFSTLEIQRTEQGDSAMYLCASSRDRNTEAFFGQGTRLTVV.

The chain links TRBV29-1 to TRBJ2-3; D is unclear. The CDR3 contains 13 residues. V dropped 8 bases and J dropped 1 base, with 13 bases sitting between them. The germline V gene encodes CDR1 SQVTM and CDR2 ANQGSEA. CDR3 in amino acids: CSSPRLGTDTQYF. In nucleotides, the CDR3 is TGCAGCTCGCCCCGGTTAGGCACAGATACGCAGTATTTT.

The chain uses TRBV28 and TRBJ2-3, with D possibly being TRBD2 (7 bases). V lost 1 base and J lost 5, with 13 bases in between. The CDR3 has 15 amino acids. CDR1 and CDR2 (germline): MDHEN, SYDVKM. The CDR3 DNA sequence: TGTGCCAGCAGTTTATCCGGGGGGCGTAGAGATACGCAGTATTTT. Translation: CASSLSGGRRDTQYF.

The V gene is TRBV7-2, the J gene TRBJ1-2; D might be TRBD1 (5 bases). Trimming took off 0 bases at V and 8 bases at J, with 10 bases between the two ends. Looked up from germline, CDR1 is SGHTA and CDR2 is FQGNSA. CDR3 size: 13 residues. The CDR3 DNA sequence: TGTGCCAGCAGCTTAGCAGGGGAGAGGGGCTACACCTTC. It yields the protein CASSLAGERGYTF.